This T cell receptor (beta chain) was sequenced during a study of shared clonotypes between healthy human individuals. Across the study: CD4 naive cells filled three plates per donor, CD4 memory three, CD8 naive two and CD8 memory one.

Per germline, CDR1 SGHTA and CDR2 FQGTGA. Trimming took 2 bases from V and 5 from J; bases not matched to a gene: 8. This CDR3 has 18 residues. Splitting of each subset's genomic DNA was done evenly across several immunoSEQ plates. For sorted subsets, 150 to 250 ng DNA per replicate equaled about 30,000 T cell genomes. This table comes from immunoSEQ multiplex PCR, and its TCRdb copy is limited to in-frame clones, with some not included. The table shows approximately 320,000 clones, with over 65% occurring only once. Comment on this clone: No antigen is known for it.

Findings and limits, study-wide: Compared with memory subsets, naive subsets generally had larger estimated richness.

What was sequenced was memory CD4+ T cells sorted from blood. Subset described: CD45RA-negative fraction. The chain couples TRBV7-3 to TRBJ2-5, with TRBD2 matching over 16 bases. This receptor was obtained from a man aged 25 to 45 in good health. Written as DNA, the CDR3 is TGTGCCAGCAGCTTACTTGGGACTAGCGGGAGGGAAGGGGAGACCCAGTACTTC. This encodes CASSLLGTSGREGETQYF.